This TCR beta chain was identified during a study of T cells after yellow fever vaccination (dated by TCRdb to the late 2010s). Study-wide context: The SMART-Seq v4 Ultra Low Input RNA kit was used to prepare libraries from fractions with low cell numbers. To track T-cell clones before and after primary and booster YFV17D yellow fever vaccination, bulk TCR alpha and beta repertoires were sequenced longitudinally. Two healthy male donors, one aged 18 to 30 and one aged 30 to 40 years, made up the cohort. Bulk PBMC replicates and cell subsets were isolated from blood drawn at multiple timepoints before and after both primary and secondary immunization.

TCR cDNA was synthesized by 5'RACE template switching, which introduced a universal primer site and unique molecular identifiers. cDNA synthesis was primed from both the TCR alpha and TCR beta constant segments. Library amplification used two PCR steps, and the second PCR step added sample barcodes and sequencing adapters. Sequencing of the libraries was done on either Illumina HiSeq 2500 (2x100 bp) or NovaSeq (2x150 bp). Per the authors' processing: MIGEC was used to demultiplex reads and collapse the reads into UMI consensus sequences, and MiXCR was used for V(D)J alignment. Vaccine-responding clonotypes were defined with edgeR using replicate PBMC samples, requiring FDR below 0.01 and a log2 fold change above 5 up to day 15. Bulk clonotypes were assigned CD4 or CD8 identity according to which sequenced CD4 or CD8 repertoire held them at higher abundance. Using fastp at Q25 and MiXCR, TCRdb reprocessed the public reads and kept productive beta chains. All rows with the same CDR3 protein become a single entry with the most common DNA and genes. These V and J calls derive from TCRdb rather than the authors' analysis. Within this sample are about 400,000 distinct CDR3 sequences, with under 7.5% of them counted one time only. The top ten hold approximately 15% of the sample.

The treatment or condition label on this specimen signifies: live attenuated yellow fever vaccine strain. Two biological replicates of bulk PBMCs were collected at each blood-draw timepoint. PBMCs were isolated from peripheral blood using a standard Ficoll-Paque protocol. RNA was extracted with TriZol from bulk PBMCs, CD4 and CD8 fractions, and dextramer-positive and dextramer-negative fractions. Results the study describes overall, beyond this receptor: FACS-sorted repertoires could contain abundant contaminating clonotypes from the bulk population, so computational filtering was required. A small share of clonotypes was detected in both CD4 and CD8 compartments, with the overlap likely arising from convergent recombination. After the booster, most clones that had expanded after primary vaccination were detected again (around 97% of CD4 and more than 85% of CD8), suggesting broad maintenance of memory. The secondary T-cell response was weaker than the primary response but faster, peaking on day 5 instead of day 15. Because only a couple of donors were included in the study, the extent to which the findings can be generalized is limited.

This clonotype has only a few counts. No cognate antigen has been identified for it. No qualities accompany the bases; no much larger clone lies one base away. The CDR3 spans 15 residues, from the cysteine through the phenylalanine. Just the 45-base CDR3 DNA is kept, in frame starting at base 1. The germline V end is reduced by 3 bases and the J end by 1 base; junction bases left unmatched: 2. Taken from the germline V gene, the CDR1 and CDR2 loops are SGDLS and YYNGEE. The receptor chain draws on TRBV9 and TRBJ2-1, with TRBD1 matching 9 junction bases. This receptor was identified in a man aged 30 to 45 who received the YFV17D yellow fever vaccine. Specimen: PBMCs, collected 5 days after the yellow fever booster vaccination. CDR3 region: CASSGTGDSYNEQFF. The DNA sequence is TGTGCCAGCAGCGGGACAGGGGATTCCTACAATGAGCAGTTCTTC. When the CDR3 is completed using the reference TRBV9 and TRBJ2-1 genes on either side, the full variable domain is DSGVTQTPKHLITATGQRVTLRCSPRSGDLSVYWYQQSLDQGLQFLIQYYNGEERAKGNILERFSAQQFPDLHSELNLSSLELGDSALYFCASSGTGDSYNEQFFGPGTRLTVL.